This T cell receptor beta chain originates from a study of blood T cell repertoires in COVID-19. In the study overall: The United States, Italy and Spain supplied acute and convalescent COVID-19 samples.

Germline trimming cut 5 bases from V and 4 bases from J; bases unmatched to any gene: 9. Germline V lookup: CDR1 MNHEY, CDR2 SMNVEV (reference sequence). The CDR3 runs to 18 residues. Per the original methods: The authors estimated nucleated cell counts from reference gene primer amplification. TCRdb keeps only in-frame clones here, not all; method: immunoSEQ multiplex PCR. For V, J and clone size, that table is used; D and trimming come from the DNA. The table lists fewer than 200,000 clones, around 87% of them singletons. The sequencing sample was made of peripheral blood. The source is a man aged 35 to 55 with active or convalescent COVID-19. V gene TRBV27 combines with J gene TRBJ2-1, with 15 nucleotides matching TRBD2. CDR3 nucleotides: TGTGCCAGCAGTAAGGGACTAGCGGGGGGAACCCCTTACAATGAGCAGTTCTTC. Amino acid sequence: CASSKGLAGGTPYNEQFF.